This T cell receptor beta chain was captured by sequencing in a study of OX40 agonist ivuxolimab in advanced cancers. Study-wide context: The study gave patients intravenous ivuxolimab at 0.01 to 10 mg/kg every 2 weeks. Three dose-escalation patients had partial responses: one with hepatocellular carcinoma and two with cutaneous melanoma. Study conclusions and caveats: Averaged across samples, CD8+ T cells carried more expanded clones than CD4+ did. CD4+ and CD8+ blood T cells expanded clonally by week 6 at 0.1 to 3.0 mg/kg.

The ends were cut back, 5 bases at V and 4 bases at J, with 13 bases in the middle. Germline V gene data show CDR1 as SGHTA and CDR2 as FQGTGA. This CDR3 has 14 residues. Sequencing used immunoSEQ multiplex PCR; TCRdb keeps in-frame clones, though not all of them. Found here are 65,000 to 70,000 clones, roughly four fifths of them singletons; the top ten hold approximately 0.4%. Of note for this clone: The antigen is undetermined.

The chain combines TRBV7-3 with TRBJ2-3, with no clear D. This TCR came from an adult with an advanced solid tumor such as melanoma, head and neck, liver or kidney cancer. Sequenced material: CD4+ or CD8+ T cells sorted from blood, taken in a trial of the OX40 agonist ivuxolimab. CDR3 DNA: TGTGCCAGCAGCCGTAACTCAGGCGCAGATACGCAGTATTTT. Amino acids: CASSRNSGADTQYF.